A selection of T cell receptor beta chains follows, all from one sample in a study of T cell repertoires in aging, cancer and after chemotherapy. TCRdb analysed the multiplex PCR reads with MiXCR anew, one entry per CDR3 protein. The sample holds some 7,700 distinct CDR3 sequences; around 50% are singletons and the top ten take 3.5%. Input material: blood. The receptor set was obtained from a human donor with a solid tumor. The CDR3 runs from the conserved cysteine through the conserved F or W. Each record gives: V gene, clone size, D gene, J gene, CDR3 DNA, CDR3 protein. The D gene is left open where the match is weak. Clone size is given for some rows only: seen once, a few or many times, or a class if the clone is expanded.

>TRBV19|.|.|TRBJ2-7
TGTGCCAGTAGCCCGCCGGGTAGGAGGGGGCTCGAGCAGTACTTC
CASSPPGRRGLEQYF
>TRBV30|.|TRBD1|TRBJ1-2
TGTGCCTGGAGTCCCCGGGACAGGGATAACTATGGCTACACCTTC
CAWSPRDRDNYGYTF
>TRBV6-5|.|.|TRBJ2-5
TGTGCCAGCACCCTCCACAGGGACCGGGAGACCCAGTACTTC
CASTLHRDRETQYF
>TRBV27|.|TRBD1|TRBJ2-7
TGTGCCAGCAGTATCACAGGGGAAGAGGCCGCTTACGAGCAGTACTTC
CASSITGEEAAYEQYF
>TRBV29-1|few|TRBD1|TRBJ2-2
TGCAGCGTTGTAGGACAGGGGAATGCCGGGGAGCTGTTTTTT
CSVVGQGNAGELFF
>TRBV6-1|.|.|TRBJ1-2
TGTGCCAGCAGTGCTCAGTTGGGAGGGGAGTATGGCTACACCTTC
CASSAQLGGEYGYTF
>TRBV12-3/TRBV12-4|few|.|TRBJ1-1
TGTGCCAGCAGTTTGGGGGCTGGTTACACTGAAGCTTTCTTT
CASSLGAGYTEAFF
>TRBV28|few|.|TRBJ2-7
TGTGCCAGCAGTTCCGGTCAGGACTACGAGCAGTACTTC
CASSSGQDYEQYF
>TRBV5-1|.|TRBD2|TRBJ2-1
TGCGCCAGCATCCAAGGGACTAGCGGATACAATGAGCAGTTCTTC
CASIQGTSGYNEQFF
>TRBV7-9|.|.|TRBJ2-5
TGTGCCAGCAGCCAACCCCCGTACCAAGAGACCCAGTACTTC
CASSQPPYQETQYF
>TRBV14|.|.|TRBJ2-5
TGTGCCAGCAGCCGTCATAGGGGGACCATAGGGGAGACCCAGTACTTC
CASSRHRGTIGETQYF
>TRBV5-4|once|.|TRBJ1-2
TGTGCCAGCAGCTTAATCTCCAGGGAGTATGACTACACCTTC
CASSLISREYDYTF
>TRBV30|.|.|TRBJ1-1
TGTGCCTGGTACCGGGCCCACACTGAAGCTTTCTTT
CAWYRAHTEAFF
>TRBV29-1|few|.|TRBJ2-3
TGCAGCGTTGGGAGGGTGGATACGCAGTATTTT
CSVGRVDTQYF
>TRBV30|.|.|TRBJ1-1
TGTGCCTGGATTAGACAGGCTTTGAACACTGAAGCTTTCTTT
CAWIRQALNTEAFF
>TRBV6-2/TRBV6-3|.|TRBD1|TRBJ1-4
TGTGCCAGCAGTTGGGACAGGGGGTTATATGAAAAACTGTTTTTT
CASSWDRGLYEKLFF
>TRBV30|few|TRBD1|TRBJ2-7
TGTGCCTGGAGTCCGTACAGGGGATCCTACGAGCAGTACTTC
CAWSPYRGSYEQYF
>TRBV7-9|few|TRBD1|TRBJ1-6
TGTGCCAGCAGCTCCAGACAGGGCCGCAATTCACCCCTCCACTTT
CASSSRQGRNSPLHF
>TRBV7-9|.|TRBD2|TRBJ2-3
TGTGCCAGCAGCTACGGACTAGGAGCAGATACGCAGTATTTT
CASSYGLGADTQYF
>TRBV6-6|.|TRBD1|TRBJ1-5
TGTGCCAGCACTAGACAGGGGGCTCAGCCCCAGCATTTT
CASTRQGAQPQHF
>TRBV11-1|.|.|TRBJ2-7
TGTGCCAGCAGGGGAGAGGGGGATCTCGCCTACGAGCAGTACTTC
CASRGEGDLAYEQYF
>TRBV5-1|.|TRBD2|TRBJ2-2
TGCGCCAGCACCGTACCGGGACTAGCGAACACCGGGGAGCTGTTTTTT
CASTVPGLANTGELFF
>TRBV7-6|few|.|TRBJ2-3
TGTGCCAGCAGCTCCCCGGCCGAGGGTGATACGCAGTATTTT
CASSSPAEGDTQYF
>TRBV7-2|.|.|TRBJ2-1
TGTGCCAGCAGCGCCCAGGACAGCGACAATGAGCAGTTCTTC
CASSAQDSDNEQFF
>TRBV28|.|.|TRBJ1-5
TGTGCCAGCAGTTTACTAGGAGCATCTCAGCCCCAGCATTTT
CASSLLGASQPQHF
>TRBV20-1|.|.|TRBJ1-2
TGCAGTGCTAGCCCCACGACAGGCCCCGCGGATGGCTACACCTTC
CSASPTTGPADGYTF
>TRBV7-2|.|.|TRBJ2-6
TGTGCCAGCAGCTTAGGATCGGAGTCCGGGGCCAACGTCCTGACTTTC
CASSLGSESGANVLTF
>TRBV11-2|.|TRBD2|TRBJ2-1
TGTGCCAGCAGCTTAGCTCCAGGGGTGGGAGGGACTAGGCCTATCCATGAGCAGTTCTTC
CASSLAPGVGGTRPIHEQFF
>TRBV5-1|few|TRBD1|TRBJ1-4
TGCGCCAGCAGCTTGGCAACCGGGACAGGGTCAGAAAAACTGTTTTTT
CASSLATGTGSEKLFF
>TRBV19|.|TRBD1|TRBJ2-7
TGTGCCAGTAGTAGGGTTGGAGACAGGGCCTACGAGCAGTACTTC
CASSRVGDRAYEQYF
>TRBV28|few|.|TRBJ2-7
TGTGCCAGCAGTTTTGGAGGACTATCTTCCTACGAGCAGTACTTC
CASSFGGLSSYEQYF
>TRBV20-1|once|.|TRBJ2-1
TGCAGTGCCCCTCTGTTTAGTGGGAGCTACAATGAGCAGTTCTTC
CSAPLFSGSYNEQFF
>TRBV27|once|TRBD2|TRBJ2-7
TGTGCCAGCAGCCCCGGACTAGGTGTGTACGAGCAGTACTTC
CASSPGLGVYEQYF
>TRBV10-3|.|TRBD2|TRBJ2-7
TGTGCCATCAGTGAGGTGGGGACTACGTACGAGCAGTACTTC
CAISEVGTTYEQYF
>TRBV12-3/TRBV12-4|.|TRBD1|TRBJ2-3
TGTGCCAGCAGCTCCGGACAGGACACGCAGTATTTT
CASSSGQDTQYF
>TRBV11-3|.|.|TRBJ2-3
TGTGCCAGCAGCTCTCGGTGGGAGGAGGATACGCAGTATTTT
CASSSRWEEDTQYF
>TRBV7-3|.|.|TRBJ2-1
TGTGCCAGCAGCTTCCAGCTAGCGCGAAACTACAATGAGCAGTTCTTC
CASSFQLARNYNEQFF
>TRBV6-2/TRBV6-3|.|.|TRBJ2-7
TGTGCCAGCAGCGCGGAAGGGCCTTCAGAGTACTTC
CASSAEGPSEYF
>TRBV5-4|.|.|TRBJ2-2
TGTGCCAGCAGCTTTCACGGGAACACCGGGGAGCTGTTTTTT
CASSFHGNTGELFF
>TRBV6-6|.|.|TRBJ1-4
TGTGCCAGCAGTCACCGATCTAGACAGCAGCATAATGAAAAACTGTTTTTT
CASSHRSRQQHNEKLFF
>TRBV5-1|.|.|TRBJ1-4
TGCGCCAGCACCTCTGGGGCAACTAATGAAAAACTGTTTTTT
CASTSGATNEKLFF
>TRBV19|few|.|TRBJ1-1
TGTGCCAGTAGTCTAGCGTTCTTGAACACTGAAGCTTTCTTT
CASSLAFLNTEAFF
>TRBV29-1|few|TRBD1|TRBJ2-2
TGCAGCGTTGGAGGTTCGACAGGGAGCACCGGGGAGCTGTTTTTT
CSVGGSTGSTGELFF
>TRBV15|.|.|TRBJ1-5
TGTGCCACCAGCAGAGATTTTCAGCAGCCCCAGCATTTT
CATSRDFQQPQHF
>TRBV5-1|.|.|TRBJ1-1
TGCGCCAGCACCCCGGGGGCCCCGGATGACACTGAAGCTTTCTTT
CASTPGAPDDTEAFF
>TRBV20-1|.|TRBD2|TRBJ2-3
TGCAGTGCTAGAGTTGGACTAGCGGCCGTCACAGATACGCAGTATTTT
CSARVGLAAVTDTQYF
>TRBV11-1|few|TRBD1|TRBJ1-1
TGTGCCAGCAGCTTCCCCTCAGGGGGGAGCACTGAAGCTTTCTTT
CASSFPSGGSTEAFF
>TRBV30|.|TRBD1|TRBJ2-2
TGTGCCGGATTGACAGGGTCTATCGGGGAGCTGTTTTTT
CAGLTGSIGELFF